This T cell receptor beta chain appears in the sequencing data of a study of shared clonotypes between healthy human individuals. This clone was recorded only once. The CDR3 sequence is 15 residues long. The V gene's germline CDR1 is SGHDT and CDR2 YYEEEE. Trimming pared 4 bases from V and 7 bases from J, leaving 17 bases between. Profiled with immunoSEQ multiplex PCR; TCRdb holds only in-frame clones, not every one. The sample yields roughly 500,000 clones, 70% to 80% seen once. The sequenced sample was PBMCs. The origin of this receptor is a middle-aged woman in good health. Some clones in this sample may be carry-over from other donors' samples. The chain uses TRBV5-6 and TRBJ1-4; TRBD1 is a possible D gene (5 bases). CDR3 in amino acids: CASSQGKGRVEKLFF. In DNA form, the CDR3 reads TGTGCCAGCAGCCAGGGTAAGGGGCGAGTTGAAAAACTGTTTTTT.